This T cell receptor beta chain comes out of a study of T cell responses to AZD1222 COVID-19 vaccine. The repertoire was sequenced with immunoSEQ multiplex PCR; TCRdb's copy has only in-frame clones and lacks some. The sample includes roughly 120,000 clones, around 88% of them seen just once. Germline CDR1 is LNHDA and CDR2 is SQIVND (reference sequence). The CDR3 is made up of 14 amino acids. Deletions cut 7 bases from V and 2 bases from J, with 14 bases between. This sample comprised peripheral blood, obtained on day 0 of AZD1222 vaccination. This clonotype was obtained from an adult in good health. This chain connects TRBV19 to TRBJ1-2, with unresolved D. CDR3 nucleotide sequence: TGTGCCAGTATCCTGGCGGGCGCCAACTATGGCTACACCTTC. Protein sequence: CASILAGANYGYTF.